This paragraph reports one T cell receptor beta chain. V dropped 3 bases and J dropped 5; count of bases not matched to a gene: 18. Per the germline V gene, CDR1 is DFQATT and CDR2 is SNEGSKA (reference sequence). The CDR3 is 19 residues long. The source of the sample is a study of blood T cell repertoires in COVID-19. The wider study: COVID-19 samples from acute and convalescent phases originated in the United States, Italy and Spain. PBMCs, B-cell-depleted T cells, or T cells were the source of the cDNA or gDNA that made up the material.

In the original processing: Scientists estimated how many nucleated cells there were by amplifying reference gene primers. Generated by immunoSEQ multiplex PCR, the TCRdb table keeps only in-frame clones and is missing some. The V and J calls and the clone size are those of that table, but D and trimming were determined from the DNA. The table has 450,000 or so clones, 80% to 90% seen once; the top ten hold 0.65% to 1%. Sequencing used peripheral blood. The gene calls are TRBV20-1 and TRBJ1-5, with 11 bases identical to TRBD1. The TCR was taken from a man between 18 and 35 years old with COVID-19, enrolled during active disease. This CDR3 is CSASRTRTGGHSKDQPQHF. The CDR3 nucleotides read TGCAGTGCTAGTAGGACGAGGACAGGGGGCCACTCAAAAGATCAGCCCCAGCATTTT.